This TCR beta chain appears in the sequencing data of a study of blood T cells in healthy people across ages. Every sample gave at least 5 micrograms of total RNA when it was extracted. Points on this clonotype: Its antigen remains unknown.

For the second PCR, which ran for roughly 6 to 12 cycles, a sample-barcoded 5' primer and a J-beta primer mix were used. Each cDNA molecule, via a template-switch adaptor with 12 random nucleotides, was tagged. MiXCR was run by TCRdb on the 5' RACE reads, yielding one entry per CDR3 protein. The table shows about 1.4 million distinct CDR3 sequences, with approximately 59% occurring only once. V lost 3 bases and J 5 bases, leaving 10 bases between the germline ends. The CDR3 consists of 13 residues. Germline V gene data show CDR1 as SEHNR and CDR2 as FQNEAQ (reference sequence). Points from the study as a whole: Versus aged donors, long-lived donors had higher diversity and more naive CD4+ cells.

The V call is TRBV7-9, the J call TRBJ2-5; no definite D call. Sequenced sample: blood. The source is a man aged 18 to 29 in good health. CDR3: CASSLKGPETQYF. Here the CDR3 DNA reads TGTGCCAGCAGCTTGAAAGGGCCGGAGACCCAGTACTTC.